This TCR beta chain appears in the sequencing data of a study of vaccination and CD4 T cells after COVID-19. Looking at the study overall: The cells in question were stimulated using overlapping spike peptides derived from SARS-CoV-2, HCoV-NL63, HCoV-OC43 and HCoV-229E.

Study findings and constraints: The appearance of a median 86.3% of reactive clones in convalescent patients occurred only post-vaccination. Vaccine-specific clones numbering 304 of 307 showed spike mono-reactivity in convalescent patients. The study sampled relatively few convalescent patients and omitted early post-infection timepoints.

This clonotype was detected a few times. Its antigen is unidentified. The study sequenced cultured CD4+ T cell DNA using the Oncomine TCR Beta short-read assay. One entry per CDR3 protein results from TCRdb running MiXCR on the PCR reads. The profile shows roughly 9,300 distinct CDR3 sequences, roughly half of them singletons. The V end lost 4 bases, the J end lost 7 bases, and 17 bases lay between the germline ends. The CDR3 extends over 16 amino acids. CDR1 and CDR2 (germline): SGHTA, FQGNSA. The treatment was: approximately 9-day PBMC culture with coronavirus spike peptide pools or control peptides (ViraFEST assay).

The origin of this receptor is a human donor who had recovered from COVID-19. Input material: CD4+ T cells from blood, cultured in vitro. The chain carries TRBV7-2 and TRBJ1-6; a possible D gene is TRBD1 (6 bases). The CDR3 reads CASSSATGTRNSPLHF. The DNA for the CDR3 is TGTGCCAGCAGCTCAGCCACCGGGACAAGAAATTCACCCCTCCACTTT.